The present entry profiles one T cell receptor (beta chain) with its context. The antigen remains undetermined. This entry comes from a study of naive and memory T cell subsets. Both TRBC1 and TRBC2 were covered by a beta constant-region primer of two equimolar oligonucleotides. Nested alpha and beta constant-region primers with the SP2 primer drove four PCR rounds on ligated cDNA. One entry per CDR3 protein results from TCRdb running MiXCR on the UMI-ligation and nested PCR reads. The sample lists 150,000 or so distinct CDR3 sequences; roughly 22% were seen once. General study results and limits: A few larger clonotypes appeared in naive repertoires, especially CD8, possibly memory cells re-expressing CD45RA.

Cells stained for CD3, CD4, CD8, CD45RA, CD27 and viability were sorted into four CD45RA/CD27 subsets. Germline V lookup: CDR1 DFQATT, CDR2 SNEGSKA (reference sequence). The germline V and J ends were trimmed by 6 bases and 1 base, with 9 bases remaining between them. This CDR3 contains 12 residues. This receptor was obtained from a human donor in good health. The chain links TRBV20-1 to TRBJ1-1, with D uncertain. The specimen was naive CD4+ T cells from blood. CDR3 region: CSAKRQNTEAFF. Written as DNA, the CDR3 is TGCAGTGCCAAACGACAGAACACTGAAGCTTTCTTT.